A single sample is the source of the 2 T cell receptor beta chains below, sequenced in a study of blood T cell repertoires in COVID-19. Profiling relied on immunoSEQ multiplex PCR, and the TCRdb table lists in-frame clones only, not all of them. The repertoire holds 280,000 or so clones, with 89% as singletons. The sequencing input was PBMCs or T cells enriched from blood (not recorded which). The receptors were sampled from a woman aged 45-65 years who had been exposed to COVID-19.

The chain links TRBV4-2 to TRBJ1-2; possibly TRBD1 for D (6 bases). The V gene lost 0 bases and the J gene lost 6 bases, with 20 bases spanning the gap. Germline V CDR1 and CDR2: LGHNA, YNFKEQ. This CDR3 is built from 17 residues. The CDR3 DNA reads as TGTGCCAGCAGCCAAGATTACGGTCCGGGGGGCCTTAATGGCTACACCTTC. This sequence encodes CASSQDYGPGGLNGYTF.

The V and J genes are TRBV7-2 and TRBJ2-5; D is possibly TRBD2 (5 bases). Germline V gene sequence: CDR1 SGHTA, CDR2 FQGNSA. The V end was cut by 6 bases, the J end by 7 bases, with 18 bases between. The CDR3 contains 14 residues. For the CDR3, the DNA is TGTGCCAGCAGAGCGGCCGGGATCCGGGTGACCCAGTACTTC. It specifies CASRAAGIRVTQYF.